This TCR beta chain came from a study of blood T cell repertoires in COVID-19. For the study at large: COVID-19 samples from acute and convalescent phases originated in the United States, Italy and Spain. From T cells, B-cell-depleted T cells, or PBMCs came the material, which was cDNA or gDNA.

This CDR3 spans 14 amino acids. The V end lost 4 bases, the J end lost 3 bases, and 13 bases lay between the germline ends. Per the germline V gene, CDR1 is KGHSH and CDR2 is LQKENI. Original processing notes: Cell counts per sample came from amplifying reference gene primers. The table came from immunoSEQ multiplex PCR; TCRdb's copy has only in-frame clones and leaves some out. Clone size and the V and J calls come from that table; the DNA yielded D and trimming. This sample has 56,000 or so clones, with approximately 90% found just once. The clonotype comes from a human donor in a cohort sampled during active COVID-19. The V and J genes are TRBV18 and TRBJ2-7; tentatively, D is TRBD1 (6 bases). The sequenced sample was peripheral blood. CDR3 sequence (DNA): TGTGCCAGCTCACTCACAGGGTTCGGCTACGAGCAGTACTTC. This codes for CASSLTGFGYEQYF.